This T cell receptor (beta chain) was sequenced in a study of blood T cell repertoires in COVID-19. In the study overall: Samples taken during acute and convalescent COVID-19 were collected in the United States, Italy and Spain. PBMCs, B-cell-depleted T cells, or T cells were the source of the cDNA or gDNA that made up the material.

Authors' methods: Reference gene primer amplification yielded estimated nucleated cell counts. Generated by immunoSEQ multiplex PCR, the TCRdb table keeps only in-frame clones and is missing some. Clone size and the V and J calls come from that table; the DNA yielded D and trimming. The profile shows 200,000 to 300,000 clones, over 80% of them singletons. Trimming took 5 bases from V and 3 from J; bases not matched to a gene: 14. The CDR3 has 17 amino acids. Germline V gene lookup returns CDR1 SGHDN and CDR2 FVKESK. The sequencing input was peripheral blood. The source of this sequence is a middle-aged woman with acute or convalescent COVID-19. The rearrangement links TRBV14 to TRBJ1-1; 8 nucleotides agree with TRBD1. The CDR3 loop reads CASSSRTLGQGDTEAFF. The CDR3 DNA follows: TGTGCCAGCAGCTCCCGAACTCTCGGACAGGGCGACACTGAAGCTTTCTTT. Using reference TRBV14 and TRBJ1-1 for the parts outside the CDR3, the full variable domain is EAGVTQFPSHSVIEKGQTVTLRCDPISGHDNLYWYRRVMGKEIKFLLHFVKESKQDESGMPNNRFLAERTGGTYSTLKVQPAELEDSGVYFCASSSRTLGQGDTEAFFGQGTRLTVV.